The following is a TCR beta chain sequence with its context. This sample stems from a study of blood T cell repertoires in COVID-19. As for the study in general: Collection of acute and convalescent COVID-19 samples took place in the United States, Italy and Spain. From T cells, B-cell-depleted T cells, or PBMCs came the material, which was cDNA or gDNA.

The CDR3 spans 16 residues. V trimming: 2 bases; J trimming: 4 bases; junction bases outside the gene matches: 6. Germline V gene lookup returns CDR1 SGHTA and CDR2 FQGTGA. The protocol was immunoSEQ multiplex PCR, while the TCRdb copy is restricted to in-frame clones and leaves out a portion. The sample comprises about 260,000 clones, 85% to 90% of which are singletons, and approximately 10% rests with the top ten. The TCR comes from a woman aged 25 to 39 with COVID-19, enrolled during active disease. The genes are TRBV7-3 and TRBJ2-2, with 8 positions matching TRBD2. The material sequenced was peripheral blood. The CDR3: CASSLSGTRPTGELFF. The CDR3 bases are TGTGCCAGCAGCTTATCCGGGACTAGACCCACCGGGGAGCTGTTTTTT.